Following are 30 T cell receptor beta chains from one sample sequenced in a study of T-cell memory formation after mild COVID-19. TCRdb analysed the 5' RACE reads with MiXCR anew, one entry per CDR3 protein. The sample lists hundreds of thousands of distinct CDR3 sequences, roughly a sixth occurring once. Material for sequencing was PBMCs or a T cell subset sorted from them (not recorded which). The receptors originated from an adult woman who had mild COVID-19 (a few samples of this study predate the infection). Cell type and time point are not known.

This clonotype turned up a few times. The CDR3 DNA follows: TGTGCCAGCAGCTTGGACGGGGTTAACACCGGGGAGCTGTTTTTT. Translated, it gives CASSLDGVNTGELFF. The rearrangement links TRBV5-4 to TRBJ2-2; D perhaps matches TRBD2 (5 bases). CDR3 size: 15 residues. The V end was cut by 0 bases, the J end by 2 bases, with 8 bases between. Germline assignment: CDR1 SGHNT and CDR2 YYREEE (reference sequence).

This chain links TRBV24-1 with TRBJ2-5; no firm D call. This CDR3 spans 16 amino acids. The V gene's germline CDR1 is KGHDR and CDR2 SFDVKD. V was cut by 4 bases and J by 3 bases, with 17 bases left in between. CDR3 DNA sequence: TGTGCCACCAGTGACCAACATTCAAGGGTAAAAGAGACCCAGTACTTC. Translating gives CATSDQHSRVKETQYF.

The chain couples TRBV9 to TRBJ2-1; D may be TRBD1 (6 bases). The V and J ends lost 0 bases and 0 bases respectively, with 13 bases between them. Germline V gene lookup returns CDR1 SGDLS and CDR2 YYNGEE. The CDR3 loop spans 17 amino acids. The CDR3 DNA follows: TGTGCCAGCAGCGTAGGCAGGGGTTCATTCTCCTACAATGAGCAGTTCTTC. This encodes CASSVGRGSFSYNEQFF.

This clonotype showed up just once. The J gene is TRBJ1-2, the V gene TRBV24-1; D ambiguous. Germline CDR1 is KGHDR and CDR2 is SFDVKD. This CDR3 spans 14 amino acids. The V end was cut by 2 bases, the J end by 6 bases, with 12 bases between. CDR3 region: CATSDSRAGDGYTF. The CDR3 region has the DNA TGTGCCACCAGTGATTCCCGCGCCGGAGATGGCTACACCTTC.

This clonotype has only a few counts. V usage is TRBV20-1 and J usage is TRBJ1-6; D remains ambiguous. Germline V gives CDR1 DFQATT, CDR2 SNEGSKA (reference sequence). With 6 bases removed from V and 4 bases from J, the gap between germline ends came to 16 bases. The CDR3 has 15 residues. The CDR3 spells CSATGLGEYNSPLHF. The DNA for the CDR3 is TGCAGTGCCACCGGTTTGGGAGAGTATAATTCACCCCTCCACTTT.

This clonotype was recorded a few times. The genes are TRBV19 and TRBJ2-2; tentatively, D is TRBD2 (6 bases). The CDR3 is made up of 14 amino acids. Trimming took 4 bases from V and 5 from J, leaving 11 bases between them. From germline, CDR1 is LNHDA and CDR2 SQIVND (reference sequence). CDR3 sequence reads: CASSSLGGTGELFF. DNA of the CDR3: TGTGCCAGTAGTAGCCTCGGGGGTACCGGGGAGCTGTTTTTT. The full variable domain, its missing parts supplied by reference TRBV19 and TRBJ2-2, is DGGITQSPKYLFRKEGQNVTLSCEQNLNHDAMYWYRQDPGQGLRLIYYSQIVNDFQKGDIAEGYSVSREKKESFPLTVTSAQKNPTAFYLCASSSLGGTGELFFGEGSRLTVL.

The sample holds many counts of this clonotype. This chain uses TRBV12-3 or TRBV12-4 with TRBJ2-3, with D perhaps matching TRBD1 (5 bases). The CDR3 is made up of 13 amino acids. The ends were cut back, 2 bases at V and 6 bases at J, with 9 bases in the middle. The CDR3 nucleotides read TGTGCCAGCAGTTTACCAGGGCCTGATACGCAGTATTTT. This encodes CASSLPGPDTQYF.

This clonotype was observed a handful of times. V is TRBV5-6 and J is TRBJ2-1; 8 bases line up with TRBD2. With V trimmed by 6 bases and J by 3 bases, 17 bases remained unmatched. The germline V gene encodes CDR1 SGHDT and CDR2 YYEEEE. The CDR3 covers 18 residues. The DNA for the CDR3 is TGTGCCAGCACCCCTCGGGAGGGGCAGGTGTTCCTCTACAATGAGCAGTTCTTC. As protein: CASTPREGQVFLYNEQFF.

This clonotype was counted ten times or more. This chain connects TRBV20-1 to TRBJ1-1; D call uncertain. V was clipped by 3 bases and J by 4 bases, with 15 bases between them. CDR3 length: 14 residues. Germline CDR1 is DFQATT and CDR2 is SNEGSKA (reference sequence). The CDR3 reads CSASRGVAVTEAFF. The DNA of the CDR3 is TGCAGTGCTAGTCGGGGTGTTGCGGTCACTGAAGCTTTCTTT.

V usage is TRBV30 and J usage is TRBJ1-2; TRBD1 might be the D (5 bases). The CDR3 spans 12 residues. Germline V gene sequence: CDR1 GTSNPN, CDR2 SVGIG (reference sequence). Trimming stripped 3 bases from V and 4 bases from J, with 9 bases between. CDR3 sequence (DNA): TGTGCCTGGAGGGTACAGGCCTATGGCTACACCTTC. Its translation is CAWRVQAYGYTF.

The CDR3 region is CASSPYRETQYF. CDR3 coding DNA: TGTGCCAGCTCACCGTACCGGGAGACCCAGTACTTC. V is TRBV18 and J is TRBJ2-5, with unresolved D. Germline loops: CDR1 KGHSH, CDR2 LQKENI. The CDR3 consists of 12 residues. Trimming removed 3 bases at V and 5 bases at J, with 7 bases between.

This clonotype occurred a few times. This chain uses TRBV4-1 with TRBJ1-1; D possibly corresponds to TRBD1 (5 bases). Looked up from germline, CDR1 is MGHRA and CDR2 is YSYEKL. V was cut by 4 bases and J by 4 bases, with 19 bases left in between. This CDR3 comprises 16 residues. CDR3 loop: CASSRMGVVEGTEAFF. CDR3 sequence (DNA): TGCGCCAGCAGCCGAATGGGGGTGGTCGAAGGCACTGAAGCTTTCTTT.

The chain has TRBV6-6 and TRBJ1-1, with a possible D match to TRBD1 (5 bases). There are 17 residues in the CDR3. V lost 4 bases and J 0 bases, leaving 18 bases between the germline ends. The germline CDR1 and CDR2 sequences are MNHNY and SVGAGI (reference sequence). For the CDR3, the DNA is TGTGCCAGCAGTTCCCTCTCAGGGCGGCAAGTGAACACTGAAGCTTTCTTT. Amino acid sequence: CASSSLSGRQVNTEAFF.

The CDR3 DNA follows: TGTGCCAGCAGCCATCAGAACGACGAGCAGTACTTC. Protein sequence: CASSHQNDEQYF. The rearrangement uses TRBV7-2 and TRBJ2-7; D ambiguous. Trimming cost V 5 bases and J 5 bases, with 10 bases left between them. Germline V CDR1 and CDR2: SGHTA, FQGNSA. The CDR3 consists of 12 residues.

The chain links TRBV14 to TRBJ1-2, with unresolved D. Trimming took off 4 bases at V and 6 bases at J, with 21 bases between the two ends. Looked up from germline, CDR1 is SGHDN and CDR2 is FVKESK. The CDR3 loop spans 16 amino acids. In DNA, the CDR3 is TGTGCCAGCAGCCTTTCCATCGGGATCTTAGAAAATGGCTACACCTTC. Translated, it gives CASSLSIGILENGYTF.

This clonotype was recorded a few times. The chain uses TRBV12-3 or TRBV12-4 and TRBJ2-7, with D possibly TRBD2 on 6 matching bases. Deletions cut 5 bases from V and 2 bases from J, with 13 bases between. This CDR3 has 14 residues. The CDR3 DNA follows: TGTGCCAGCAGTGCGGGGATCGGGACCTACGAGCAGTACTTC. Protein: CASSAGIGTYEQYF.

V gene TRBV29-1 combines with J gene TRBJ1-2; D not certain. The CDR3 runs 8 residues. Germline CDR1 SQVTM, CDR2 ANQGSEA. The V and J ends lost 4 bases and 8 bases respectively, with 2 bases between them. The CDR3 DNA sequence: TGCAGCGTTGCCGGCTACACCTTC. Residues: CSVAGYTF.

Points on this clonotype: An end of the junction differs from the germline gene, which may be a read error. The chain has TRBV7-9 and TRBJ2-5; a weak D match, TRBD2 (6 bases). The CDR3 is 11 amino acids. Germline V gene data show CDR1 as SEHNR and CDR2 as FQNEAQ (reference sequence). CDR3 protein: CASNLGGGQYF. CDR3 DNA sequence: TGTGCCAGCAACTTAGGTGGGGGGCAGTACTTC.

This clonotype was observed at least ten times. The V gene is TRBV23-1, the J gene TRBJ2-3; D is perhaps TRBD1 (5 bases). TRBV23-1 is sorted into the ORF group, with uncertain function. V lost 6 bases, J lost 3 bases, and 22 bases lay in between. The CDR3 runs 17 residues. The CDR3 DNA follows: TGCGCCAGCAGACACTCCTCGGTCCAGGGTGGAACAGATACGCAGTATTTT. Its protein is CASRHSSVQGGTDTQYF.

This clonotype was found a few times. In nucleotides, the CDR3 is TGCGCCAGCAGCCAACGTACCGGGTCAACCACAGATACGCAGTATTTT. This encodes CASSQRTGSTTDTQYF. The chain recombines TRBV4-1 with TRBJ2-3, with D hard to call. V was cut by 2 bases and J by 2 bases, with 14 bases left in between. Germline V gene sequence: CDR1 MGHRA, CDR2 YSYEKL. This CDR3 is 16 amino acids long.

This clonotype has a handful of counts. The chain links TRBV5-1 to TRBJ2-7; a weak D match, TRBD1 (6 bases). The germline V gene has CDR1 SGHRS and CDR2 YFSETQ. The CDR3 has 16 amino acids. V was trimmed by 4 bases and J by 1 base, leaving 18 bases between them. This chain's CDR3 is CASSPLTGFKSYEQYF. The CDR3 nucleotides are TGCGCCAGCAGCCCTTTGACAGGCTTTAAGTCCTACGAGCAGTACTTC.

The chain is built from TRBV11-3 and TRBJ2-7, with 7 positions matching TRBD2. The germline V gene encodes CDR1 SGHNT and CDR2 YENEEA. Trimming removed 5 bases from V and 5 bases from J; junction bases left unmatched: 18. The CDR3 covers 17 residues. CDR3 nucleotide sequence: TGTGCCAGCAGCCCGTATAACCCTAGGTCGGGAGGCCACGAGCAGTACTTC. This gives the protein CASSPYNPRSGGHEQYF. Drawing the rest from reference TRBV11-3 and TRBJ2-7, the complete variable domain is EAGVVQSPRYKIIEKKQPVAFWCNPISGHNTLYWYLQNLGQGPELLIRYENEEAVDDSQLPKDRFSAERLKGVDSTLKIQPAELGDSAVYLCASSPYNPRSGGHEQYFGPGTRLTVT.

This clonotype was found many times. The chain uses TRBV6-5 and TRBJ2-7, with 13 bases that match TRBD2. V shed 2 bases, J shed 0 bases, and the junction held 10 bases outside the gene matches. CDR1 is MNHEY, CDR2 SVGAGI, per germline. The CDR3 is 19 amino acids. The CDR3 loop is CASSYPKIRTSGSSYEQYF. The CDR3 nucleotides are TGTGCCAGCAGTTACCCTAAGATTCGGACTAGCGGGAGCTCCTACGAGCAGTACTTC.

The chain has TRBV5-4 and TRBJ2-7; TRBD2 matches 11 bases. CDR1 is SGHNT, CDR2 YYREEE, per germline (reference sequence). The V and J ends lost 0 bases and 5 bases, in that order; junction bases with no gene match: 7. The CDR3 is 16 amino acids. In nucleotides, the CDR3 is TGTGCCAGCAGCTTGGTGGTGACTAGCGGGATACACGAGCAGTACTTC. Amino acids: CASSLVVTSGIHEQYF.

CDR3 nucleotide sequence: TGTGCCAGCAGCTCTGGCAGGGGGGAGCCTAACTATGGCTACACCTTC. Protein: CASSSGRGEPNYGYTF. The chain joins TRBV6-5 to TRBJ1-2; 7 bases line up with TRBD1. The CDR3 is made up of 16 amino acids. Germline loops: CDR1 MNHEY, CDR2 SVGAGI. V lost 6 bases and J lost 0; bases outside the gene matches: 10.

The rearrangement joins TRBV7-9 to TRBJ2-7, with TRBD1 identical over 8 bases. Trimming removed 1 base from V and 5 bases from J; junction bases left unmatched: 7. The CDR3 sequence is 15 residues long. Looked up from germline, CDR1 is SEHNR and CDR2 is FQNEAQ (reference sequence). CDR3 protein: CASSLGMADRDEQYF. CDR3 bases: TGTGCCAGCAGCTTAGGAATGGCGGACAGGGACGAGCAGTACTTC.

V usage is TRBV20-1 and J usage is TRBJ2-1; TRBD2 agrees at 12 bases. Germline loops: CDR1 DFQATT, CDR2 SNEGSKA (reference sequence). The CDR3 contains 15 residues. V trimming: 5 bases; J trimming: 7 bases; junction bases outside the gene matches: 9. CDR3 sequence (DNA): TGCAGTGCTCCCCTCACTAGCGGGGGGTGGAATGAGCAGTTCTTC. Residues: CSAPLTSGGWNEQFF.

The gene calls are TRBV5-1 and TRBJ2-2, with a tentative D call TRBD1 (5 bases). The CDR3 covers 19 residues. Germline lookup yields CDR1 SGHRS and CDR2 YFSETQ. Trimming took off 0 bases at V and 4 bases at J, with 22 bases between the two ends. The CDR3 region is CASSLAGKTLLQGTGELFF. The CDR3 bases are TGCGCCAGCAGCTTGGCCGGAAAGACCTTACTTCAGGGCACCGGGGAGCTGTTTTTT.

This clonotype was counted between two and nine times. The rearrangement links TRBV4-1 to TRBJ1-6; D might be TRBD1 (5 bases). Germline assignment: CDR1 MGHRA and CDR2 YSYEKL. Trimming removed 6 bases from V and 1 base from J, with 16 bases in between. The CDR3 is made up of 17 amino acids. The CDR3 here is CASRPVRERSYNSPLHF. The CDR3 DNA is TGCGCCAGCAGACCCGTCAGGGAGAGGTCCTATAATTCACCCCTCCACTTT.

This clonotype was seen once. This chain joins TRBV12-3 or TRBV12-4 and TRBJ2-2, with TRBD2 matching over 7 bases. V lost 5 bases and J lost 1; bases outside the gene matches: 13. This CDR3 contains 18 residues. CDR3 in amino acids: CASSRRILREVNTGELFF. The DNA of the CDR3 is TGTGCCAGCAGTCGAAGAATTCTCCGGGAGGTGAACACCGGGGAGCTGTTTTTT.